Listed below are T cell receptor beta chains from one sample, sequenced in a study of shared clonotypes between healthy human individuals. Repertoires were generated with immunoSEQ multiplex PCR, while TCRdb's copy carries only in-frame clones and drops some. Here the sample spans 400,000 to 600,000 clones, 60% to 80% being singletons. Sequenced: PBMCs. These receptors all come from a woman aged 35 to 49 in good health. Some clones in this sample may be carry-over from other donors' samples. Each CDR3 is given with its conserved first and last residue. D genes are given only for firm matches. Clone size is shown for a subset of rows, as once, few, many or a class of expanded clone.

>TRBV7-8|NA|TRBJ2-3|NA
CASSDRPFTGDTQYF
TGTGCCAGCAGCGACCGACCCTTCACGGGAGATACGCAGTATTTT
>TRBV7-9|TRBD1|TRBJ1-4|NA
CASSLRGGDEKLFF
TGTGCCAGCAGCTTGAGAGGGGGCGATGAAAAACTGTTTTTT
>TRBV18|NA|TRBJ1-5|NA
CASSPPGRAASNQPQHF
TGTGCCAGCTCACCACCGGGCCGAGCAGCCAGCAATCAGCCCCAGCATTTT
>TRBV11-2|TRBD1|TRBJ2-3|NA
CASSPWTGKMDTQYF
TGTGCCAGCAGCCCGTGGACAGGGAAAATGGATACGCAGTATTTT
>TRBV11-2|TRBD2|TRBJ2-1|once
CASSFGTSGRSTYNEQFF
TGTGCCAGCAGCTTTGGAACTAGCGGGAGGTCGACCTACAATGAGCAGTTCTTC
>TRBV25-1|NA|TRBJ2-1|NA
CASSDSLPNEQFF
TGTGCCAGCAGTGACTCACTCCCCAATGAGCAGTTCTTC
>TRBV5-6|TRBD1|TRBJ2-3|once
CASSPGTGGTDTQYF
TGTGCCAGCAGCCCGGGGACAGGGGGCACAGATACGCAGTATTTT
>TRBV29-1|NA|TRBJ2-1|once
CSVEGWGAYNEQFF
TGCAGCGTTGAAGGGTGGGGCGCCTACAATGAGCAGTTCTTC
>TRBV19|TRBD1|TRBJ2-3|NA
CASSIDPGGRTDTQYF
TGTGCCAGTAGTATAGATCCAGGGGGTCGCACAGATACGCAGTATTTT
>TRBV11-3|TRBD2|TRBJ2-1|NA
CASSLEGPGLAGGHEQFF
TGTGCCAGCAGCTTAGAGGGTCCGGGACTAGCGGGAGGGCATGAGCAGTTCTTC